These 21 T cell receptor beta chains were all obtained from the same sample, sequenced in a study of blood T cells in healthy people across ages. Together with a sample-barcoded 5' primer, a J-beta primer mix was included in a second PCR lasting about 7 to 11 cycles. MiXCR, applied by TCRdb to the 5' RACE reads, yields one record per CDR3 protein. In the table there are hundreds of thousands of distinct CDR3 sequences, 20% to 30% of which are singletons. In addition, the sample was reused for a study of T cells of mothers and their children.

Source material: blood. The receptors originated from a boy aged 5-17 years in good health.

This clonotype occurred a few times. The chain combines TRBV29-1 with TRBJ2-3; TRBD2 is a possible D gene (5 bases). The CDR3 is 12 residues long. The V gene's germline CDR1 is SQVTM and CDR2 ANQGSEA. Trimming cost V 4 bases and J 0 bases, with 5 bases left between them. CDR3 sequence reads: CSVGESTDTQYF. In nucleotides, the CDR3 is TGCAGCGTTGGGGAGAGCACAGATACGCAGTATTTT.

The V gene is TRBV12-3 or TRBV12-4, the J gene TRBJ1-1, with 7 positions matching TRBD1. The CDR3 loop spans 13 amino acids. The V gene end was trimmed by 4 bases and the J gene end by 9 bases; junction bases not matched to a gene: 8. The chain's CDR3 is CASSSLGQVKAFF. The CDR3 nucleotides are TGTGCCAGCAGTTCTCTAGGACAGGTTAAAGCTTTCTTT.

This clonotype was counted between two and nine times. The chain carries TRBV4-2 and TRBJ2-5, with D possibly matching TRBD2 (6 bases). CDR1 and CDR2 (germline): LGHNA, YNFKEQ. The CDR3 extends over 14 amino acids. V lost 1 base, J lost 5 bases, and 11 bases lay in between. CDR3 sequence reads: CASSQAVRGETQYF. The CDR3 region has the DNA TGTGCCAGCAGCCAAGCCGTTCGGGGGGAGACCCAGTACTTC.

This clonotype was seen a few times. The junction and the germline gene differ at one end; a read error may be behind it. The chain employs TRBV29-1 and TRBJ1-4; a weak D match, TRBD1 (5 bases). Looked up from germline, CDR1 is SQVTM and CDR2 is ANQGSEA. The CDR3 loop spans 13 amino acids. The CDR3 nucleotides are TGCAGCGTTTACGCTGGGGGGGGTGAAAGACTGTTTTTT. Translation gives CSVYAGGGERLFF.

V is TRBV5-1 and J is TRBJ2-3; a weak D match, TRBD2 (5 bases). Trimming cost V 2 bases and J 0 bases, with 7 bases left between them. The germline V gene has CDR1 SGHRS and CDR2 YFSETQ. The CDR3 extends over 14 amino acids. The CDR3 coding sequence is TGCGCCAGCAGCTTCGGGGAAAGCACAGATACGCAGTATTTT. Its protein product is CASSFGESTDTQYF.

In regard to this clonotype: One junction end disagrees with the germline gene, perhaps due to a read error. The gene calls are TRBV5-1 and TRBJ1-5; 10 bases map to TRBD1. The V gene's germline CDR1 is SGHRS and CDR2 YFSETQ. CDR3 length: 15 amino acids. In DNA form, the CDR3 reads TGTGCCAGCAGCTTAGGGGGACAGGGGCATCAGCCCCAGCATTTT. This gives the protein CASSLGGQGHQPQHF. The variable domain in full, completed from reference TRBV5-1 and TRBJ1-5, reads KAGVTQTPRYLIKTRGQQVTLSCSPISGHRSVSWYQQTPGQGLQFLFEYFSETQRNKGNFPGRFSGRQFSNSRSEMNVSTLELGDSALYLCASSLGGQGHQPQHFGDGTRLSIL.

Only a few counts were recorded for this clonotype. The chain employs TRBV6-5 and TRBJ2-3, with D maybe TRBD2 (5 bases). Germline V lookup: CDR1 MNHEY, CDR2 SVGAGI. The V end lost 11 bases, the J end lost 1 base, and 13 bases lay between the germline ends. CDR3 length: 13 amino acids. CDR3 protein: CASKRRGTDTQYF. CDR3 sequence (DNA): TGTGCCTCGAAGAGGCGGGGCACAGATACGCAGTATTTT.

The CDR3 DNA reads TGCAGTGCTATGGCCTTTGACAGGGTGTATGGCTACACCTTC. Translated: CSAMAFDRVYGYTF. The chain combines TRBV20-1 with TRBJ1-2, with TRBD1 matching over 7 bases. CDR1 is DFQATT and CDR2 is SNEGSKA in the germline V gene (reference sequence). There are 14 residues in the CDR3. The V segment lost 4 bases and the J segment 5 bases; nucleotides outside the gene matches: 10.

The genes are TRBV15 and TRBJ2-1, with 10 bases identical to TRBD1. V dropped 1 base and J dropped 7; count of bases not matched to a gene: 7. CDR3 length equals 16 residues. Germline assignment: CDR1 LNHNV and CDR2 YYDKDF (reference sequence). DNA of the CDR3: TGTGCCACCAGCAGAGCTGGGACAGGGGTTTGGAATGAGCAGTTCTTC. This encodes CATSRAGTGVWNEQFF.

This clonotype showed up just a few times. CDR3 nucleotide sequence: TGTGCCAGCAGTTTATGGCCCAGGAGACAGAACACAGATACGCAGTATTTT. It translates to CASSLWPRRQNTDTQYF. This chain links TRBV28 with TRBJ2-3; perhaps TRBD1 as D (5 bases). The CDR3 runs 17 residues. CDR1 is MDHEN and CDR2 is SYDVKM in the germline V gene. Trimming cost V 0 bases and J 2 bases, with 15 bases left between them. The complete variable domain, with remaining parts taken from reference TRBV28 and TRBJ2-3, reads DVKVTQSSRYLVKRTGEKVFLECVQDMDHENMFWYRQDPGLGLRLIYFSYDVKMKEKGDIPEGYSVSREKKERFSLILESASTNQTSMYLCASSLWPRRQNTDTQYFGPGTRLTVL.

This clonotype occurred a few times. The rearrangement joins TRBV7-3 to TRBJ2-7, with D maybe TRBD1 (5 bases). CDR3 size: 15 residues. Germline V lookup: CDR1 SGHTA, CDR2 FQGTGA. V was clipped by 1 base and J by 4 bases, with 14 bases between them. The CDR3 spells CASSLIAGISYEQYF. In DNA form, the CDR3 reads TGTGCCAGCAGCTTAATCGCAGGGATTAGTTACGAGCAGTACTTC.

The chain combines TRBV7-3 with TRBJ2-7, with a weak D call TRBD2 (6 bases). The V end lost 3 bases, the J end lost 0 bases, and 12 bases lay between the germline ends. Germline loops: CDR1 SGHTA, CDR2 FQGTGA. The CDR3 covers 15 residues. In DNA, the CDR3 is TGTGCCAGCAGCTTGCGGCCCGGGAGCTCCTACGAGCAGTACTTC. Amino acid sequence: CASSLRPGSSYEQYF.

The chain couples TRBV30 to TRBJ2-5, with TRBD2 identical over 7 bases. The J call may be in error: the DNA end matches TRBJ2-1 better. This CDR3 contains 13 residues. Per the germline V gene, CDR1 is GTSNPN and CDR2 is SVGIG (reference sequence). In DNA form, the CDR3 reads TGTGCCTGGAGTCGGGAGGAGGGCAATGAGCAGTTCTTC. This codes for CAWSREEGNEQFF.

In its sample, this clonotype was seen many times. The V call is TRBV7-3, the J call TRBJ2-1, with D perhaps TRBD1 (5 bases). Trimming left V 6 bases short and J 5 bases short, with 11 bases between. The CDR3 contains 13 residues. Germline CDR1 reads SGHTA; CDR2 reads FQGTGA. The DNA for the CDR3 is TGTGCCAGCAGTTTATCCAGGGACAATGAGCAGTTCTTC. It is translated as CASSLSRDNEQFF.

This clonotype was seen at least ten times. Written as DNA, the CDR3 is TGCGCCAGCAGCTTAAGGGGCGGGGAGCTGTTTTTT. This encodes CASSLRGGELFF. This sequence joins TRBV5-1 and TRBJ2-2; maybe TRBD1 (5 bases). The V end was cut by 2 bases, the J end by 7 bases, with 6 bases between. Germline V gene data show CDR1 as SGHRS and CDR2 as YFSETQ. The CDR3 covers 12 residues.

This clonotype occurred a few times. The CDR3 spells CASRDRTNTEAFF. The CDR3 DNA sequence: TGTGCCAGCAGAGACCGAACGAACACTGAAGCTTTCTTT. The V call is TRBV12-3 or TRBV12-4, the J call TRBJ1-1; D call uncertain. V gave up 6 bases and J gave up 1 base, with 9 bases separating them. This CDR3 comprises 13 residues.

The chain uses TRBV6-5 and TRBJ1-2; D gene uncertain. The germline V and J ends were trimmed by 6 bases and 6 bases, with 14 bases remaining between them. The germline V gene encodes CDR1 MNHEY and CDR2 SVGAGI. This CDR3 has 13 amino acids. The CDR3 reads CASRHLRIDGYTF. CDR3 in DNA: TGTGCCAGCAGGCATCTGAGGATCGATGGCTACACCTTC.

In its sample, this clonotype was seen a few times. The chain couples TRBV18 to TRBJ2-7; D may be TRBD1 (5 bases). Trimming pared 3 bases from V and 4 bases from J, leaving 13 bases between. Germline V gives CDR1 KGHSH, CDR2 LQKENI. CDR3 length: 14 amino acids. In DNA, the CDR3 is TGTGCCAGCTCACCCGACAGTTTGGAGTACGAGCAGTACTTC. Its protein is CASSPDSLEYEQYF.

This clonotype was detected only a few times. This chain connects TRBV27 to TRBJ1-4; D call uncertain. Deletions cut 2 bases from V and 1 base from J, with 14 bases between. CDR3 length: 17 residues. Looked up from germline, CDR1 is MNHEY and CDR2 is SMNVEV (reference sequence). The CDR3, as DNA: TGTGCCAGCAGTTTAACCGCCCCGGTCGGAACTAATGAAAAACTGTTTTTT. It codes for CASSLTAPVGTNEKLFF.

In this sample, this clonotype turned up a few times. V is TRBV4-2 and J is TRBJ1-1, with 7 bases lining up with TRBD1. The germline V gene encodes CDR1 LGHNA and CDR2 YNFKEQ. This CDR3 is built from 14 residues. After removal of 7 bases from V and 3 bases from J, the junction contained 8 bases not matched to a gene. CDR3 coding DNA: TGTGCCAGCACCTACGGGACAGAGGACACTGAAGCTTTCTTT. Translating gives CASTYGTEDTEAFF.

In this sample, this clonotype turned up a few times. The chain links TRBV7-9 to TRBJ1-1; maybe TRBD1 (5 bases). V was shortened by 4 bases and J by 6 bases, with 15 bases between the two germline ends. This CDR3 region has 14 residues. Germline V gene lookup returns CDR1 SEHNR and CDR2 FQNEAQ (reference sequence). The CDR3 nucleotides read TGTGCCAGCAGCTCACGGGGAGGGGACGCTGAAGCTTTCTTT. Protein product: CASSSRGGDAEAFF.